Sequencing of this T cell receptor (beta chain) was carried out in a study of T-cell reconstitution after alpha-beta-depleted transplantation in children (TCRdb year 2016). At the level of the whole study: The study quantitatively tracked T-cell immune reconstitution after TCRalphabeta/CD19-depleted allogeneic hematopoietic cell transplantation in children using TCR repertoire profiling.

CDR1 and CDR2 (SGHVS, FNYEAQ) derive from the germline V gene. The CDR3 sequence runs 13 residues, both termini included. Here the CDR3 DNA is all that survives: 39 bases in frame from base 1. Cut back by 1 base and 6 bases, the V and J ends lie 9 bases apart. Receptors were amplified or captured by PCR. Sequencing took place on an Illumina HiSeq 2500. To normalize quantification of the TCRbeta repertoire, the TCR libraries were built with molecular barcoding that relied on unique molecular identifiers. The public reads were reanalyzed by TCRdb: fastp trimming at Q25, MiXCR alignment, in-frame beta chains only. Rows merge per CDR3 protein into single entries with the most common DNA and genes. The sample profile shows under 140,000 distinct CDR3 sequences; over 9% of them were found once. 8% to 9.5% of the sample belongs to the ten largest clones. On this clonotype: Its antigen specificity is not known. The conserved closing phenylalanine or tryptophan is absent in this CDR3, likely reflecting a read error.

This chain is built from TRBV7-6 and TRBJ1-1, with the D gene not confidently named. This sequence originates from a human donor who donated a stem cell graft to a child with acute lymphoblastic leukemia. The sequencing here drew on PBMCs from the stem cell graft donor, taken from the stem cell graft. In nucleotide form, the sequence is TGTGCCAGCAGCTTAGGCCGGGTGGCTGAAGCTTTCTCT. Translated, this gives CASSLGRVAEAFS.